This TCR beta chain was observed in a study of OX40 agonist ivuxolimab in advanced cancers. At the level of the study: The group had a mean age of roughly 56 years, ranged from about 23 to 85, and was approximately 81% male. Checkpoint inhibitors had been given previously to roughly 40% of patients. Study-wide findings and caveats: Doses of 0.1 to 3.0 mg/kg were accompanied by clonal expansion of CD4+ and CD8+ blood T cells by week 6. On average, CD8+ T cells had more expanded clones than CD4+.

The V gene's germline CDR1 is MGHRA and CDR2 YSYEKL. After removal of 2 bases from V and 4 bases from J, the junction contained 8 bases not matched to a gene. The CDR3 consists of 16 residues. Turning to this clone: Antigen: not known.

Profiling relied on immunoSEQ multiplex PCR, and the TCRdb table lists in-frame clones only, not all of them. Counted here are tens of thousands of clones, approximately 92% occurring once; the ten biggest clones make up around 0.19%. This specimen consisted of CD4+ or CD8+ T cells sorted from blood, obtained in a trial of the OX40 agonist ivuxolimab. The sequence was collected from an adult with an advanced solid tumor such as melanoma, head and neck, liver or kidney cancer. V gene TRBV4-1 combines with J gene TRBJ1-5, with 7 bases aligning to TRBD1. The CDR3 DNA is TGCGCCAGCAGCCAAAGCGACAGGGCCCGAAATCAGCCCCAGCATTTT. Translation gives CASSQSDRARNQPQHF.